The 6 T cell receptor beta chains reported below all come from one sample, sequenced in a study of cytomegalovirus exposure and HLA in healthy donors. PCR used 60 Vbeta primers and 13 Jbeta primers. Profiled with immunoSEQ multiplex PCR; TCRdb holds only in-frame clones, not every one. This sample carries some 200,000 clones, around 64% of them seen once, and the ten largest clones take 2.5% to 3%. What was sequenced was PBMCs. The receptor source for this set is a man in his forties in good health and CMV-seropositive.

The chain has TRBV19 and TRBJ2-5, with 7 bases that match TRBD1. The CDR3 totals 16 residues. Looked up from germline, CDR1 is LNHDA and CDR2 is SQIVND (reference sequence). Germline trimming cut 3 bases from V and 5 bases from J; bases unmatched to any gene: 12. CDR3 loop: CASSIMRRQGRETQYF. Here the CDR3 DNA reads TGTGCCAGTAGTATCATGAGGAGACAGGGACGGGAGACCCAGTACTTC.

The V call is TRBV13, the J call TRBJ2-5; 16 bases match TRBD2. This CDR3 comprises 17 residues. J lost 4 bases, V lost 5 bases, and 7 bases had no gene match. CDR1 PRHDT and CDR2 FYEKMQ come from the germline V gene (reference sequence). The CDR3 coding sequence is TGTGCCAGCAGCCCTGGGACTAGCGGGGGGGCCGGAGAGACCCAGTACTTC. It encodes CASSPGTSGGAGETQYF.

The V and J genes are TRBV7-8 and TRBJ2-3; D is possibly TRBD2 (6 bases). V gave up 5 bases and J gave up 0 bases, with 27 bases separating them. Germline-derived CDR1 and CDR2 are SGHVS and FQNEAQ. The CDR3 has 20 residues. CDR3 DNA sequence: TGTGCCAGCAGCCCCCGGATGGCTATGGGGGGAATATCTAGCACAGATACGCAGTATTTT. Protein: CASSPRMAMGGISSTDTQYF.

This clone came up a few times. The chain is built from TRBV5-1 and TRBJ1-4; D ambiguous. Germline CDR1 reads SGHRS; CDR2 reads YFSETQ. The length of the CDR3 is 16 residues. The V end lost 0 bases, the J end lost 0 bases, and 9 bases lay between the germline ends. CDR3 loop: CASSLGGGPTNEKLFF. The CDR3 bases are TGCGCCAGCAGCTTGGGTGGTGGCCCAACTAATGAAAAACTGTTTTTT.

J is TRBJ2-7 and V is TRBV10-2; 10 bases align to TRBD1. The CDR3 is 14 residues long. Germline V gene sequence: CDR1 WSHSY, CDR2 SAAADI. The ends lost 5 bases at V and 3 bases at J; junction bases unmatched: 4. CDR3 coding DNA: TGCGCCAGCAGTAACCGGGACAGGGGCTACGAGCAGTACTTC. This codes for CASSNRDRGYEQYF.

The V call is TRBV10-2, the J call TRBJ1-6; no clear D gene. V lost 7 bases and J 9 bases, leaving 16 bases between the germline ends. CDR3 length: 14 amino acids. In germline, CDR1 is WSHSY, CDR2 SAAADI. The CDR3 coding sequence is TGCGCCAGCACGTCGTCGGGGATAGGTTCACCCCTCCACTTT. Protein: CASTSSGIGSPLHF.